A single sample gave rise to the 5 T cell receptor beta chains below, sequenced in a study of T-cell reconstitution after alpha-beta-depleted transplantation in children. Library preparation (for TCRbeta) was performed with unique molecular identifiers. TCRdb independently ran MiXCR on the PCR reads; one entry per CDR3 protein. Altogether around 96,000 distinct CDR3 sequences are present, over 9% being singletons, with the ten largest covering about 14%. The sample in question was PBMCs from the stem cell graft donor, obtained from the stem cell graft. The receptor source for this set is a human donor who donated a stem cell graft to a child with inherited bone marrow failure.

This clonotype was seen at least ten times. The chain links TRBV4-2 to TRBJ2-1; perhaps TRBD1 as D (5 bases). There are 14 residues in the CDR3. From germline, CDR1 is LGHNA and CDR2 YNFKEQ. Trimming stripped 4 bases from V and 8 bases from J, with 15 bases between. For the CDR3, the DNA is TGTGCCAGCAGCCCTTCAAGGGGATCTTATGAGCAGTTCTTC. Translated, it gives CASSPSRGSYEQFF.

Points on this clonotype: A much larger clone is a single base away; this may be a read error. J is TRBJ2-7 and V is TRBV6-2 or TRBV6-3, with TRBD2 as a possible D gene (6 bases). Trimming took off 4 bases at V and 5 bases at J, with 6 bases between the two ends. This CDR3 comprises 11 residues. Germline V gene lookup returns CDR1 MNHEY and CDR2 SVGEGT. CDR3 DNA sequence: TGTGCCAGCAGTTGGGGGGACGAGCAGTACTTC. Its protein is CASSWGDEQYF.

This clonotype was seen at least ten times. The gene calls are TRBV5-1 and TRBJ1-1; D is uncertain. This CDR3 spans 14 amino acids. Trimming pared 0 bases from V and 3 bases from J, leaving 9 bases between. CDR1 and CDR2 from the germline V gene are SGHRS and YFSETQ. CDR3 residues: CASSLAPADTEAFF. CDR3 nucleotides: TGCGCCAGCAGCTTGGCCCCGGCGGACACTGAAGCTTTCTTT.

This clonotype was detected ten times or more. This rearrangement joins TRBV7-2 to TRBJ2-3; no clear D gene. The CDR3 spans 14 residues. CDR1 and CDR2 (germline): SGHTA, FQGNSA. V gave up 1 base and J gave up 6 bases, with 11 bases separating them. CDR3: CASSLGLESDTQYF. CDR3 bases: TGTGCCAGCAGCTTAGGTCTAGAATCCGATACGCAGTATTTT.

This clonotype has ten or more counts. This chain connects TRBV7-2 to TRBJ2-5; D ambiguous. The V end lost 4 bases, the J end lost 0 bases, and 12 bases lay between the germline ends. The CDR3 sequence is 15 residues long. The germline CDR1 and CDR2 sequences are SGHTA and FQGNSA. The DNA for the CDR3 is TGTGCCAGCAGCTATCGGCGACTCTACCAAGAGACCCAGTACTTC. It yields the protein CASSYRRLYQETQYF.